A selection of T cell receptor beta chains follows, all from one sample in a study of T cell responses to AZD1222 COVID-19 vaccine. Assay used: immunoSEQ multiplex PCR; TCRdb lists only in-frame clones, some missing. Of some 170,000 clones listed, around nine tenths are singletons. The specimen was peripheral blood, collected on day 0 of AZD1222 vaccination. These TCRs come from an adult in good health. CDR3s include the opening cysteine and the closing phenylalanine or tryptophan. The order of the fields is CDR3 protein, clone size, J gene, V gene, CDR3 length. Size is omitted from some rows. Given values are once, few, many or a class for expanded clones.

cdr3_aa: CASKEIGTAYSGNTIYF; clone_size: NA; j_call: TRBJ1-3; v_call: TRBV5-1; cdr3_length: 17
cdr3_aa: CASPQGQLSYNEQFF; clone_size: NA; j_call: TRBJ2-1; v_call: TRBV7-9; cdr3_length: 15
cdr3_aa: CASRRDRETQPQHF; clone_size: NA; j_call: TRBJ1-5; v_call: TRBV19; cdr3_length: 14
cdr3_aa: CASSEARPSGSWGYEQYF; clone_size: NA; j_call: TRBJ2-7; v_call: TRBV6-1; cdr3_length: 18
cdr3_aa: CASSLREGSPNYGYTF; clone_size: NA; j_call: TRBJ1-2; v_call: TRBV7-2; cdr3_length: 16
cdr3_aa: CASSQSAGTGGLVSNQPQHF; clone_size: medium-sized; j_call: TRBJ1-5; v_call: TRBV23-1; cdr3_length: 20
cdr3_aa: CASSESGRSNEQFF; clone_size: NA; j_call: TRBJ2-1; v_call: TRBV10-1; cdr3_length: 14
cdr3_aa: CASSETRRSGNTIYF; clone_size: NA; j_call: TRBJ1-3; v_call: TRBV7-9; cdr3_length: 15
cdr3_aa: CASSGTAGQPQHF; clone_size: NA; j_call: TRBJ1-5; v_call: TRBV6-5; cdr3_length: 13
cdr3_aa: CASLRTGPGETQYF; clone_size: NA; j_call: TRBJ2-5; v_call: TRBV12-5; cdr3_length: 14
cdr3_aa: CAGSGTEAFF; clone_size: once; j_call: TRBJ1-1; v_call: TRBV19; cdr3_length: 10
cdr3_aa: CASSLAGHYGYTF; clone_size: NA; j_call: TRBJ1-2; v_call: TRBV12-3/TRBV12-4; cdr3_length: 13
cdr3_aa: CASRIPRTDTQYF; clone_size: NA; j_call: TRBJ2-3; v_call: TRBV7-9; cdr3_length: 13
cdr3_aa: CASSRDRNSGNTIYF; clone_size: NA; j_call: TRBJ1-3; v_call: TRBV7-8; cdr3_length: 15
cdr3_aa: CASSPREVSYEQYF; clone_size: NA; j_call: TRBJ2-7; v_call: TRBV7-9; cdr3_length: 14
cdr3_aa: CASSKGLAGITDTQYF; clone_size: once; j_call: TRBJ2-3; v_call: TRBV6-1; cdr3_length: 16
cdr3_aa: CASSPEQILNQPQHF; clone_size: NA; j_call: TRBJ1-5; v_call: TRBV18; cdr3_length: 15
cdr3_aa: CSASLGTGLTDTQYF; clone_size: once; j_call: TRBJ2-3; v_call: TRBV20-1; cdr3_length: 15
cdr3_aa: CASSLGGDAFF; clone_size: NA; j_call: TRBJ1-1; v_call: TRBV7-9; cdr3_length: 11